This is a list of T cell receptor beta chains from one sample in a study of T cell responses to AZD1222 COVID-19 vaccine. Clones were read by immunoSEQ multiplex PCR, and TCRdb kept only the in-frame ones, dropping some. The sample has under 150,000 clones; 80% to 95% are singletons. Sequences were derived from peripheral blood, sampled on day 0 of AZD1222 vaccination. The receptors were gathered from an adult in good health. CDR3s include the opening cysteine and the closing phenylalanine or tryptophan. Fields, in order: clone size, CDR3 length, J gene, D gene, V gene, CDR3 protein, CDR3 DNA. The D gene is left open where the match is weak. Rows may omit the clone size; those that give it use once, few, many or a size class.

.	13	TRBJ1-2	.	TRBV23-1	CASSHQENYGYTF	TGCGCCAGCAGTCACCAAGAGAACTATGGCTACACCTTC
.	15	TRBJ2-3	.	TRBV2	CASSDPESRTDTQYF	TGTGCCAGCAGTGATCCGGAGAGTCGCACAGATACGCAGTATTTT
few	15	TRBJ2-2	.	TRBV7-7	CASSLDQGLTGELFF	TGTGCTAGCAGCTTAGACCAAGGCCTCACCGGGGAGCTGTTTTTT
.	16	TRBJ2-7	.	TRBV6-5	CASSYPLRTGTYEQYF	TGTGCCAGCAGTTATCCCCTCAGGACGGGGACCTACGAGCAGTACTTC
.	15	TRBJ1-1	.	TRBV5-1	CASSFGTRRGTEAFF	TGCGCCAGCAGCTTCGGAACGAGGCGTGGCACTGAAGCTTTCTTT
.	16	TRBJ1-2	.	TRBV19	CASSITGINRYNGYTF	TGTGCCAGTAGTATAACAGGAATCAATAGGTACAATGGCTACACCTTC
once	16	TRBJ2-3	.	TRBV7-3	CASSLASSLVADTQYF	TGTGCCAGCAGCTTAGCTTCTTCTTTGGTAGCGGATACGCAGTATTTT
.	16	TRBJ2-2	.	TRBV7-3	CASSLYPGANTGELFF	TGTGCCAGCAGCTTATATCCAGGGGCGAACACCGGGGAGCTGTTTTTT
.	16	TRBJ1-1	TRBD1	TRBV6-2/TRBV6-3	CASSDKGATGGTEAFF	TGTGCCAGCAGCGACAAGGGGGCGACAGGAGGGACTGAAGCTTTCTTT
.	15	TRBJ2-7	TRBD1	TRBV7-9	CASSLFPQGQGEQYF	TGTGCCAGCAGCTTGTTCCCCCAAGGACAGGGAGAGCAGTACTTC
.	13	TRBJ2-7	.	TRBV3-1/TRBV3-2	CASSHQGPYEQYF	TGTGCCAGCAGCCATCAGGGTCCCTACGAGCAGTACTTC
.	15	TRBJ2-1	.	TRBV27	CASSLNYREHNEQFF	TGTGCCAGCAGTTTAAATTACCGGGAGCACAATGAGCAGTTCTTC
few	13	TRBJ1-1	.	TRBV12-3/TRBV12-4	CASNPNLPGEAFF	TGTGCCAGCAACCCCAACCTCCCCGGTGAAGCTTTCTTT
.	16	TRBJ2-5	TRBD2	TRBV4-2	CASSPGTSGREETQYF	TGTGCCAGCAGCCCCGGGACTAGCGGGAGAGAAGAGACCCAGTACTTC
.	15	TRBJ1-6	.	TRBV21-1	CASSRSVQGNSPLHF	TGTGCCAGCAGCAGATCCGTACAGGGGAATTCACCCCTCCACTTT
once	15	TRBJ1-4	.	TRBV28	CASSLPPGAGEKLFF	TGTGCCAGCAGTTTGCCTCCGGGGGCGGGTGAAAAACTGTTTTTT
.	12	TRBJ1-1	.	TRBV28	CATSTWGSEAFF	TGTGCCACCTCTACTTGGGGATCTGAAGCTTTCTTT
.	16	TRBJ1-4	.	TRBV12-5	CASGPPGWGTNEKLFF	TGTGCTAGTGGTCCCCCTGGTTGGGGCACTAATGAAAAACTGTTTTTT
.	17	TRBJ1-2	.	TRBV28	CASSLPGGRALGYGYTF	TGTGCCAGCAGTTTACCGGGGGGGAGGGCCCTCGGTTATGGCTACACCTTC
.	11	TRBJ1-5	.	TRBV7-2	CASSLWGPQHF	TGTGCCAGCAGCTTATGGGGGCCCCAGCATTTT
.	14	TRBJ2-7	.	TRBV25-1	CASSERQGNYEQYF	TGTGCCAGCAGTGAACGTCAGGGAAACTACGAGCAGTACTTC
few	13	TRBJ1-3	.	TRBV10-3	CATALGGGNTIYF	TGTGCCACCGCCCTAGGAGGAGGGAACACCATATATTTT
.	11	TRBJ2-5	.	TRBV9	CASSSQETQYF	TGTGCCAGCAGCTCTCAAGAGACCCAGTACTTC
.	15	TRBJ1-5	.	TRBV15	CATSRGTASNQPQHF	TGTGCCACCAGCAGAGGGACTGCGAGCAATCAGCCCCAGCATTTT
.	15	TRBJ2-1	TRBD2	TRBV27	CASSFAGGPPDEQFF	TGTGCCAGCAGTTTCGCGGGAGGGCCCCCGGATGAGCAGTTCTTC
.	12	TRBJ1-2	.	TRBV7-2	CASSLREYGYTF	TGTGCCAGCAGCTTACGTGAATATGGCTACACCTTC
few	13	TRBJ1-5	.	TRBV6-6	CASQGRGNQPQHF	TGTGCCAGCCAGGGTCGGGGCAATCAGCCCCAGCATTTT
.	15	TRBJ2-7	TRBD1	TRBV5-4	CASRKSGTGGHEQYF	TGTGCCAGCAGAAAGAGCGGGACAGGGGGCCACGAGCAGTACTTC
.	13	TRBJ2-1	.	TRBV19	CASSPFSYNEQFF	TGTGCCAGTAGCCCCTTCTCCTACAATGAGCAGTTCTTC
.	14	TRBJ2-1	TRBD1	TRBV2	CASSRRAQGAEQFF	TGTGCCAGCAGTCGCCGGGCCCAGGGGGCTGAGCAGTTCTTC
.	14	TRBJ1-1	.	TRBV28	CASNGGARHTEAFF	TGTGCCAGCAACGGGGGGGCTCGGCACACTGAAGCTTTCTTT
.	12	TRBJ1-5	.	TRBV5-6	CASSILNQPQHF	TGTGCCAGCAGCATACTGAATCAGCCCCAGCATTTT
.	15	TRBJ2-6	.	TRBV27	CASSFHNSGANVLTF	TGTGCCAGCAGTTTCCACAACTCTGGGGCCAACGTCCTGACTTTC
.	15	TRBJ2-1	TRBD2	TRBV5-1	CASSEGLAAYNEQFF	TGCGCCAGCAGCGAGGGACTAGCGGCCTACAATGAGCAGTTCTTC
.	17	TRBJ2-1	.	TRBV9	CASSSGQHRRVYNEQFF	TGTGCCAGCAGCTCAGGACAGCACAGACGCGTATACAATGAGCAGTTCTTC
.	11	TRBJ1-5	.	TRBV6-1	CASSEIQPQHF	TGTGCCAGCAGTGAAATACAGCCCCAGCATTTT
.	12	TRBJ2-5	TRBD2	TRBV14	CASSHGLDPSHF	TGTGCCAGCAGCCACGGACTAGACCCTTCCCACTTC
.	15	TRBJ2-3	.	TRBV5-1	CASSLLSAIADTQYF	TGCGCCAGCAGCTTGCTGTCAGCCATAGCAGATACGCAGTATTTT
.	16	TRBJ2-1	TRBD2	TRBV27	CASSHRVSGISDEQFF	TGTGCCAGCAGTCACAGGGTTAGCGGGATTTCGGATGAGCAGTTCTTC
.	11	TRBJ2-7	.	TRBV20-1	CSATGPYEQYF	TGCAGTGCTACCGGACCCTACGAGCAGTACTTC
.	14	TRBJ2-7	.	TRBV9	CASSPNPAPYEQYF	TGTGCCAGCAGCCCCAACCCCGCCCCCTACGAGCAGTACTTC
.	13	TRBJ2-1	.	TRBV27	CASSYDLGNEQFF	TGTGCCAGCAGCTACGACCTCGGCAATGAGCAGTTCTTC